This section outlines one T cell receptor (beta chain) sequence together with its context. The antigen is undetermined. The entry originates in a study of graft-versus-host responses after intestinal transplantation. Germline V gene sequence: CDR1 SGHTA, CDR2 FQGNSA. The CDR3 extends over 15 amino acids. The V and J ends lost 1 base and 4 bases, in that order; junction bases with no gene match: 3. TCRdb's table, derived via immunoSEQ multiplex PCR, lists solely in-frame clones and lacks some. The data show 90,000 to 150,000 clones, approximately 95% seen once. The sample here was unstimulated CD8+ T cells sorted from spleen or lymph node cells, taken before intestinal transplant. This clonotype was obtained from a human donor who received an intestinal transplant. The rearrangement joins TRBV7-2 to TRBJ2-7; 11 bases match TRBD2. The CDR3 bases are TGTGCCAGCAGCTTAGAACTAGCGGGAGTGTACGAGCAGTACTTC. Its protein product is CASSLELAGVYEQYF.